This T cell receptor beta chain derives from a study of T-cell memory formation after mild COVID-19. With constant-segment primers, 5'RACE yielded cDNA libraries of TCR alpha and TCR beta that carried sample barcodes and UMIs. TCRdb re-called the 5' RACE reads with MiXCR, one entry per CDR3 protein. Altogether 350,000 to 450,000 distinct CDR3 sequences are present, under 30% being singletons, with the ten largest covering around an eighth. The V and J ends lost 4 bases and 3 bases respectively, with 11 bases between them. The CDR3 runs to 13 residues. The germline gives CDR1 DFQATT, CDR2 SNEGSKA (reference sequence). This clonotype was counted between two and nine times.

The receptor was isolated from an adult woman who had mild COVID-19 (a few samples of this study predate the infection). Cell type and time point are not known. V is TRBV20-1 and J is TRBJ2-3; D is unresolved. The specimen was PBMCs or a T cell subset sorted from them (not recorded which). The DNA for the CDR3 is TGCAGTGCTACCAGGTTGATGACAGATACGCAGTATTTT. Its protein is CSATRLMTDTQYF.